These 31 T cell receptor beta chains came from one sample sequenced in a study of blood T cells in healthy people across ages. A second 7 to 11 cycle PCR used barcoded and J-beta primers. Using its own MiXCR run on the 5' RACE reads, TCRdb lists one record per CDR3 protein. The repertoire includes over 750,000 distinct CDR3 sequences, around 25% of them detected once, and roughly a tenth sits in the top ten. A further study also used this sample, focusing on T cells of mothers and their children.

Sequencing was done on a sample of blood. Receptors were obtained from a boy younger than 18 in good health.

This clonotype has at least ten counts. This chain joins TRBV4-1 and TRBJ2-7; 9 bases are shared with TRBD2. The V gene end was trimmed by 4 bases and the J gene end by 1 base; junction bases not matched to a gene: 5. The CDR3 totals 15 residues. In germline, CDR1 is MGHRA, CDR2 YSYEKL. The CDR3 DNA sequence: TGCGCCAGCAGCCCCTATAGCGGGGGTTCCTACGAGCAGTACTTC. As protein: CASSPYSGGSYEQYF.

V usage is TRBV10-3 and J usage is TRBJ2-7, with 8 positions matching TRBD1. The CDR3 totals 14 residues. V shed 6 bases, J shed 4 bases, and the junction held 8 bases outside the gene matches. CDR1 ENHRY and CDR2 SYGVKD come from the germline V gene. In DNA form, the CDR3 reads TGTGCCATCAGCGCCCGGGACAGGACGTACGAGCAGTACTTC. It codes for CAISARDRTYEQYF.

This chain links TRBV5-1 with TRBJ2-1; D possibly corresponds to TRBD2 (5 bases). The CDR3 has 14 amino acids. The V and J ends lost 1 base and 4 bases respectively, with 9 bases between them. Germline V CDR1 and CDR2: SGHRS, YFSETQ. CDR3 sequence reads: CASSLNGNYNEQFF. The CDR3 DNA reads as TGCGCCAGCAGCTTGAACGGGAATTACAATGAGCAGTTCTTC.

The chain couples TRBV5-5 to TRBJ1-2; D gene ambiguous. The germline gives CDR1 SGHKS, CDR2 YYEKEE (reference sequence). The V gene lost 0 bases and the J gene lost 2 bases, with 8 bases spanning the gap. This CDR3 is built from 14 residues. The CDR3 region has the DNA TGTGCCAGCAGCTTGGAATCCCTGAACTATGGCTACACCTTC. Its translation: CASSLESLNYGYTF.

The chain couples TRBV19 to TRBJ2-1; the D call may be TRBD1 or TRBD2 (5 bases each). Per the germline V gene, CDR1 is LNHDA and CDR2 is SQIVND (reference sequence). Trimming shortened V by 10 bases and J by 7 bases, and 17 bases separated the two germline ends. The CDR3 is 13 amino acids. This chain's CDR3 is CAIRAAGQNEQFF. The CDR3 nucleotides read TGTGCCATCAGGGCGGCGGGCCAAAATGAGCAGTTCTTC.

V usage is TRBV6-5 and J usage is TRBJ2-5; perhaps D is TRBD1 or TRBD2 (5 bases each). This CDR3 has 13 amino acids. The V and J ends lost 7 bases and 2 bases respectively, with 11 bases between them. The germline V gene has CDR1 MNHEY and CDR2 SVGAGI. CDR3 in amino acids: CASTSGLQETQYF. DNA of the CDR3: TGTGCCAGCACATCGGGGCTACAAGAGACCCAGTACTTC.

The chain uses TRBV12-5 and TRBJ2-5; 7 bases agree with TRBD1. The germline CDR1 and CDR2 sequences are LGHNT and FRNRAP. V was clipped by 1 base and J by 1 base; unmatched bases: 6. The CDR3 totals 16 residues. CDR3 residues: CASGLDRQGFQETQYF. The CDR3 DNA follows: TGTGCTAGTGGTTTGGACAGACAGGGCTTCCAAGAGACCCAGTACTTC.

The chain joins TRBV4-3 to TRBJ2-3; 11 positions match TRBD2. CDR1 and CDR2 (germline): LGHNA, YSLEER. V lost 1 base and J lost 3; bases outside the gene matches: 9. The CDR3 is 18 amino acids. CDR3 amino acids: CASSQGPRLAGWTDTQYF. Here the CDR3 DNA reads TGCGCCAGCAGCCAAGGTCCCCGACTAGCGGGGTGGACAGATACGCAGTATTTT.

This clonotype appeared a few times. The CDR3 spells CASAKPKPGQMDYGYTF. The DNA for the CDR3 is TGTGCCAGCGCGAAACCAAAGCCTGGACAGATGGACTATGGCTACACCTTC. V and J are TRBV27 and TRBJ1-2; the D gene is possibly TRBD1 (6 bases). The V and J ends lost 8 bases and 3 bases respectively, with 25 bases between them. The CDR3 has 17 residues. The V gene's germline CDR1 is MNHEY and CDR2 SMNVEV (reference sequence).

There are many counts of this clonotype. The chain joins TRBV5-1 to TRBJ2-3; D not certain. The CDR3 has 12 amino acids. Trimming took 5 bases from V and 2 from J, leaving 6 bases between them. CDR1 and CDR2 (germline): SGHRS, YFSETQ. CDR3 sequence: CASRSDTDTQYF. DNA for the CDR3: TGCGCCAGCAGGAGCGACACAGATACGCAGTATTTT.

The chain links TRBV7-2 to TRBJ2-7; D is perhaps TRBD2 (6 bases). Trimming left V 3 bases short and J 7 bases short, with 10 bases between. The CDR3 covers 12 residues. Germline CDR1 reads SGHTA; CDR2 reads FQGNSA. CDR3 sequence reads: CASSLPAGEQYF. Here the CDR3 DNA reads TGTGCCAGCAGCTTGCCGGCGGGGGAGCAGTACTTC.

This clonotype was observed a handful of times. The chain uses TRBV29-1 and TRBJ1-4; 7 nucleotides match TRBD1. This CDR3 comprises 12 residues. J lost 5 bases, V lost 4 bases, and 1 base had no gene match. CDR1 is SQVTM, CDR2 ANQGSEA, per germline. The CDR3 nucleotides read TGCAGCGTTGCGGGACAGAATGAAAAACTGTTTTTT. Amino acids: CSVAGQNEKLFF. Combining the CDR3 with reference TRBV29-1 and TRBJ1-4 gives the whole variable domain SAVISQKPSRDICQRGTSLTIQCQVDSQVTMMFWYRQQPGQSLTLIATANQGSEATYESGFVIDKFPISRPNLTFSTLTVSNMSPEDSSIYLCSVAGQNEKLFFGSGTQLSVL.

V is TRBV6-5 and J is TRBJ2-3; 9 nucleotides line up with TRBD2. With V trimmed by 0 bases and J by 8 bases, 6 bases remained unmatched. CDR1 is MNHEY and CDR2 is SVGAGI in the germline V gene. There are 15 residues in the CDR3. The CDR3 protein is CASSYSLGLARTQYF. The DNA of the CDR3 is TGTGCCAGCAGTTACTCTTTGGGACTAGCTCGTACGCAGTATTTT.

This clonotype was detected a few times. V gene TRBV4-3 combines with J gene TRBJ2-4; the D gene is possibly TRBD1 (5 bases). CDR1 is LGHNA, CDR2 YSLEER, per germline. The germline V and J ends were trimmed by 3 bases and 2 bases, with 17 bases remaining between them. The CDR3 is made up of 17 amino acids. The CDR3 bases are TGCGCCAGCAGCCAGGGGCTGATAATAGGAACCAAAAACATTCAGTACTTC. Its translation: CASSQGLIIGTKNIQYF.

This clonotype was seen only a few times. This chain's CDR3 is CASSLVQGGQETQYF. CDR3 nucleotides: TGCGCCAGCAGCTTAGTGCAGGGAGGCCAAGAGACCCAGTACTTC. The genes are TRBV5-1 and TRBJ2-5; D perhaps matches TRBD2 (6 bases). Germline CDR1 and CDR2: SGHRS and YFSETQ. The V and J ends lost 2 bases and 1 base respectively, with 12 bases between them. The CDR3 sequence is 15 residues long.

This clonotype was detected only a few times. The rearrangement links TRBV4-1 to TRBJ2-5; the match to TRBD1 covers 7 bases. Gene TRBJ2-1 matches the end of the DNA better, so the J call may be wrong. Germline CDR1 reads MGHRA; CDR2 reads YSYEKL. There are 13 residues in the CDR3. The CDR3: CASSQGQGYEQFF. For the CDR3, the DNA is TGCGCCAGCAGCCAAGGACAGGGATATGAGCAGTTCTTC.

The gene calls are TRBV2 and TRBJ2-1; D remains unclear. The CDR3 has 16 residues. Germline CDR1 and CDR2: SNHLY and FYNNEI. Trimming cost V 0 bases and J 0 bases, with 9 bases left between them. In nucleotides, the CDR3 is TGTGCCAGCAGTGAAGCATGGGATCGCTCCTACAATGAGCAGTTCTTC. It yields the protein CASSEAWDRSYNEQFF. The full variable domain, completed using reference TRBV2 and TRBJ2-1, is EPEVTQTPSHQVTQMGQEVILRCVPISNHLYFYWYRQILGQKVEFLVSFYNNEISEKSEIFDDQFSVERPDGSNFTLKIRSTKLEDSAMYFCASSEAWDRSYNEQFFGPGTRLTVL.

The rearrangement uses TRBV7-2 and TRBJ2-7, with TRBD2 matching over 7 bases. The trim removed 1 base at V and 0 bases at J, leaving 3 bases unmatched. In germline, CDR1 is SGHTA, CDR2 FQGNSA. This CDR3 is built from 15 residues. The DNA of the CDR3 is TGTGCCAGCAGCTTAGTAAGCGGGACCTCCTACGAGCAGTACTTC. This encodes CASSLVSGTSYEQYF.

This chain uses TRBV11-3 with TRBJ2-2; no reliable D call. Per germline, CDR1 SGHNT and CDR2 YENEEA. V lost 2 bases to trimming and J lost 6 bases, with 10 bases between them. The CDR3 has 14 amino acids. CDR3: CASSLRLRPGELFF. DNA for the CDR3: TGTGCCAGCAGCTTAAGGTTGCGGCCCGGGGAGCTGTTTTTT.

This clonotype was observed a handful of times. This chain joins TRBV29-1 and TRBJ2-7, with 7 nucleotides matching TRBD2. CDR1 is SQVTM and CDR2 is ANQGSEA in the germline V gene. The length of the CDR3 is 13 residues. The CDR3 DNA reads TGCGGCATCCGGGACGGGGGGTGGTACGAGCAGTACTTC. Translating it yields CGIRDGGWYEQYF.

This clonotype has more than one count but fewer than ten. V gene TRBV2 combines with J gene TRBJ2-7, with D perhaps TRBD1 or TRBD2 (5 bases each). CDR3 length: 15 residues. Germline CDR1 is SNHLY and CDR2 is FYNNEI. V lost 7 bases to trimming and J lost 2 bases, with 18 bases between them. CDR3 sequence (DNA): TGTGCCAGCATGTATCTCGGTGAGGGGACCTACGAGCAGTACTTC. Protein sequence: CASMYLGEGTYEQYF.

This clonotype has just a few counts. The chain couples TRBV28 to TRBJ2-7; either TRBD1 or TRBD2 may supply D (6 bases each). Trimming stripped 7 bases from V and 5 bases from J, with 21 bases between. Looked up from germline, CDR1 is MDHEN and CDR2 is SYDVKM. This CDR3 spans 15 amino acids. Here the CDR3 reads CASTPGAKGGNEQYF. CDR3 DNA sequence: TGTGCCAGCACCCCGGGGGCAAAGGGAGGCAACGAGCAGTACTTC.

This clonotype was detected many times. The chain joins TRBV24-1 to TRBJ2-4; D might be TRBD1 (5 bases). This CDR3 region has 13 residues. CDR1 is KGHDR and CDR2 is SFDVKD in the germline V gene. Trimming pared 2 bases from V and 7 bases from J, leaving 8 bases between. The CDR3 spells CATSDSDSNIQYF. CDR3 DNA: TGTGCCACCAGTGATTCAGACAGCAACATTCAGTACTTC.

J is TRBJ1-1 and V is TRBV7-3; unclear D gene. V was cut by 1 base and J by 4 bases, with 7 bases left in between. CDR1 SGHTA and CDR2 FQGTGA come from the germline V gene. This CDR3 spans 13 amino acids. The CDR3 region is CASSLMGTTEAFF. Here the CDR3 DNA reads TGTGCCAGCAGCTTAATGGGAACCACTGAAGCTTTCTTT.

The gene calls are TRBV2 and TRBJ2-3, with D possibly TRBD2 on 6 matching bases. Trimming removed 4 bases at V and 4 bases at J, with 12 bases between. Germline V gene sequence: CDR1 SNHLY, CDR2 FYNNEI. The CDR3 contains 14 residues. CDR3: CASSATSGSDTQYF. CDR3 sequence (DNA): TGTGCCAGCAGTGCCACAAGCGGGTCAGATACGCAGTATTTT.

The DNA for the CDR3 is TGTGCCAGCAGTCAGGGGTTACAAACTTCTGGGGCCAACGTCCTGACTTTC. Its protein is CASSQGLQTSGANVLTF. The rearrangement joins TRBV11-3 to TRBJ2-6; D is perhaps TRBD1 (6 bases). V lost 6 bases to trimming and J lost 1 base, with 16 bases between them. CDR1 is SGHNT and CDR2 is YENEEA in the germline V gene. The CDR3 totals 17 residues. Complete variable domain (other parts from reference TRBV11-3 and TRBJ2-6): EAGVVQSPRYKIIEKKQPVAFWCNPISGHNTLYWYLQNLGQGPELLIRYENEEAVDDSQLPKDRFSAERLKGVDSTLKIQPAELGDSAVYLCASSQGLQTSGANVLTFGAGSRLTVL.

The chain links TRBV20-1 to TRBJ2-1; 9 bases are shared with TRBD2. CDR1 and CDR2 from the germline V gene are DFQATT and SNEGSKA (reference sequence). J was trimmed by 8 bases and V by 5 bases; bases with no gene match: 16. The CDR3 sequence is 16 residues long. The DNA of the CDR3 is TGCAGTGCTCCCGCGGTAGCGGGAGTTGGTTATCATGAGCAGTTCTTC. This translates into CSAPAVAGVGYHEQFF.

In this sample, this clonotype turned up a few times. The chain couples TRBV28 to TRBJ2-1; unclear D gene. From germline, CDR1 is MDHEN and CDR2 SYDVKM. The V end lost 7 bases, the J end lost 0 bases, and 13 bases lay between the germline ends. This CDR3 has 15 residues. The CDR3 protein is CASTNGRSSYNEQFF. The CDR3 nucleotides read TGTGCCAGCACAAACGGACGTAGCTCCTACAATGAGCAGTTCTTC. The variable domain in full, completed from reference TRBV28 and TRBJ2-1, reads DVKVTQSSRYLVKRTGEKVFLECVQDMDHENMFWYRQDPGLGLRLIYFSYDVKMKEKGDIPEGYSVSREKKERFSLILESASTNQTSMYLCASTNGRSSYNEQFFGPGTRLTVL.

This clonotype was observed a few times. The rearrangement joins TRBV9 to TRBJ2-2; 10 bases match TRBD2. The CDR3 contains 16 residues. V gave up 0 bases and J gave up 6 bases; unmatched junction bases: 5. Germline V lookup: CDR1 SGDLS, CDR2 YYNGEE. The CDR3 bases are TGTGCCAGCAGCGTAGCTCCGGGACTAGCGTCCGGGGAGCTGTTTTTT. Translating it yields CASSVAPGLASGELFF.

CDR3 sequence: CASSFRDRAIEQYF. The CDR3 DNA is TGTGCCAGCAGTTTTAGAGACAGGGCCATAGAGCAGTACTTC. J is TRBJ2-7 and V is TRBV12-3 or TRBV12-4; 7 positions agree with TRBD1. V lost 3 bases, J lost 7 bases, and 9 bases stayed unmatched. The CDR3 runs 14 residues.

This clonotype was counted a few times. The chain couples TRBV5-1 to TRBJ2-7; 11 nucleotides agree with TRBD1. The V gene end was trimmed by 5 bases and the J gene end by 4 bases; junction bases not matched to a gene: 8. This CDR3 is 15 amino acids long. Germline CDR1 and CDR2: SGHRS and YFSETQ. The CDR3 protein is CASSHGQGARYEQYF. Here the CDR3 DNA reads TGCGCCAGCAGTCACGGACAGGGGGCGCGGTACGAGCAGTACTTC.